The entry that follows covers one TCR beta chain sequence. Antigen unknown. The data belong to a study of beta chain features in type 1 diabetes. Points from the study as a whole: Within each of all four CD4+ subsets, Type 1 diabetes patients had TCRB CDR3s that were moderately but significantly shorter. Among patients, naive, central memory and Treg TCRB repertoires appeared more similar than among healthy donors.

Blood was drawn once from each donor into heparinised tubes. The draws averaged roughly 120 mL. The sequenced template was cDNA made from the entire isolated RNA. An average roughly 3.6 million reads came from naive, central memory and regulatory T cell samples. The method was immunoSEQ multiplex PCR; TCRdb's version includes in-frame clones alone and lacks a portion of them. The table has roughly 400,000 clones, about 15% seen once. Source material: naive CD4+ T cells from blood. The origin of this receptor is a man aged 25 to 45 in good health.

The CDR3 DNA is TGTGCCAGCAGCTGGATCAGGGTAGCCCGCCCTTCAGATACGCAGTATTTT. Its protein is CASSWIRVARPSDTQYF. The V and J genes are TRBV7-8 and TRBJ2-3; a possible D gene is TRBD1 (5 bases). V gave up 4 bases and J gave up 4 bases, with 21 bases separating them. Germline V lookup: CDR1 SGHVS, CDR2 FQNEAQ. There are 17 residues in the CDR3.